This TCR beta chain was recovered during a study of blood T cell repertoires in COVID-19. Study-level background: Researchers got acute and convalescent COVID-19 samples from the United States, Italy and Spain.

Generated by immunoSEQ multiplex PCR, the TCRdb table keeps only in-frame clones and is missing some. Of over 100,000 clones in the sample, roughly 86% were seen once. There are 14 residues in the CDR3. The J segment lost 8 bases and the V segment lost 6 bases, leaving 7 bases of the junction unmatched. The germline gives CDR1 SNHLY, CDR2 FYNNEI. Patients from Seattle were sampled longitudinally, starting during active infection. The source is a woman in her 70s with COVID-19, enrolled during active disease. The sample consisted of peripheral blood. The genes are TRBV2 and TRBJ1-4; 9 bases line up with TRBD1. The CDR3 sequence is CASRAGTGLEKLFF. CDR3 coding DNA: TGTGCCAGCAGGGCCGGGACAGGGCTGGAAAAACTGTTTTTT.